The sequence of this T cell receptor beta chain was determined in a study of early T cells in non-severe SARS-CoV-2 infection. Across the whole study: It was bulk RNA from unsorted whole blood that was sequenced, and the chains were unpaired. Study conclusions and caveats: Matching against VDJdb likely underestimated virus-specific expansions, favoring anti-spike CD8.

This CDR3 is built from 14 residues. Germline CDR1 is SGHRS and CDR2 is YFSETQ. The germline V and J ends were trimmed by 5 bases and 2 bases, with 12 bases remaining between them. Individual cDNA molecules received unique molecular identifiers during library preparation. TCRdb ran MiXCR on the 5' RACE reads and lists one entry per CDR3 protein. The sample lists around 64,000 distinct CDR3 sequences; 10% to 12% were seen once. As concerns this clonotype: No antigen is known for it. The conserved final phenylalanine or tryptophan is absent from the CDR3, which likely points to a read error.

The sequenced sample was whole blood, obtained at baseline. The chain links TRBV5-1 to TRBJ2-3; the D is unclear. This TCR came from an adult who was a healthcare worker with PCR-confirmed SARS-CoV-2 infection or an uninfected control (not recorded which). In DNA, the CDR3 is TGCGCCAGCAGTGAAACCTCTCTCACAGATACGCAGTATTCT. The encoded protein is CASSETSLTDTQYS.